These T cell receptor beta chains were read from a single sample in a study of T-cell memory formation after mild COVID-19. TCRdb reprocessed the 5' RACE reads with MiXCR, giving one entry per CDR3 protein. Here the sample spans about 240,000 distinct CDR3 sequences, over 8.5% being singletons. Sequencing was carried out using PBMCs or a T cell subset sorted from them (not recorded which). The receptors originated from a man aged 18 to 30 who had mild COVID-19 (a few samples of this study predate the infection). Cell type and time point are not known. Both conserved end residues are part of each CDR3. D genes are given only for firm matches. Clone size is given for some rows only: seen once, a few or many times, or a class if the clone is expanded.

D: TRBD1; size: .; J: TRBJ1-2; V: TRBV12-3/TRBV12-4; CDR3: CASSFTRTGVLGYTF; DNA: TGTGCCAGCAGTTTCACTAGGACAGGGGTTCTAGGCTACACCTTC
D: .; size: many; J: TRBJ1-5; V: TRBV4-1; CDR3: CASSQDMVSNQPQHF; DNA: TGCGCCAGCAGCCAAGATATGGTTAGCAATCAGCCCCAGCATTTT
D: .; size: .; J: TRBJ2-3; V: TRBV20-1; CDR3: CSATATNTDTQYF; DNA: TGCAGTGCAACGGCTACTAACACAGATACGCAGTATTTT
D: .; size: many; J: TRBJ2-1; V: TRBV5-4; CDR3: CASSLLGSNEQFF; DNA: TGTGCCAGCAGCTTGCTAGGATCGAATGAGCAGTTCTTC
D: .; size: .; J: TRBJ1-5; V: TRBV6-1; CDR3: CASRVRDIGYSNQPQHF; DNA: TGTGCCAGCAGGGTCCGGGACATCGGATATAGCAATCAGCCCCAGCATTTT
D: .; size: few; J: TRBJ2-3; V: TRBV28; CDR3: CASSLIRGLTDTQYF; DNA: TGTGCCAGCAGTTTGATCCGGGGGCTCACAGATACGCAGTATTTT
D: .; size: many; J: TRBJ2-4; V: TRBV3-1; CDR3: CASSQALLLTAKNIQYF; DNA: TGTGCCAGCAGCCAAGCGTTGTTGCTCACTGCCAAAAACATTCAGTACTTC
D: .; size: few; J: TRBJ2-6; V: TRBV5-5; CDR3: CASSLVGSLHGANVLIF; DNA: TGTGCCAGCAGCTTGGTCGGTTCCCTACACGGGGCCAACGTCCTGATTTTC
D: TRBD1; size: few; J: TRBJ1-2; V: TRBV4-1; CDR3: CASSPIGRTGGKAF; DNA: TGCGCCAGCAGCCCGATCGGCCGGACAGGGGGCAAGGCCTTC
D: .; size: few; J: TRBJ1-2; V: TRBV6-2/TRBV6-3; CDR3: CASSYSWGGAGYGYTF; DNA: TGTGCCAGCAGTTACTCATGGGGGGGCGCCGGCTATGGCTACACCTTC
D: .; size: many; J: TRBJ2-3; V: TRBV4-3; CDR3: CASSQDWSTGSTDTQYF; DNA: TGCGCCAGCAGCCAAGATTGGTCGACAGGCAGCACAGATACGCAGTATTTT
D: .; size: few; J: TRBJ2-2; V: TRBV5-6; CDR3: CASSPRHTNTGELFF; DNA: TGTGCCAGCAGCCCAAGACACACGAACACCGGGGAGCTGTTTTTT
D: .; size: .; J: TRBJ2-7; V: TRBV5-1; CDR3: CASSLGRDGSYEQYF; DNA: TGCGCCAGCAGCTTAGGAAGGGACGGATCCTACGAGCAGTACTTC
D: .; size: many; J: TRBJ1-1; V: TRBV12-5; CDR3: CASGLHRDLNTEAFF; DNA: TGTGCTAGTGGTCTCCACAGGGATCTAAACACTGAAGCTTTCTTT
D: .; size: .; J: TRBJ2-3; V: TRBV20-1; CDR3: CSARSTTSAQYF; DNA: TGCAGTGCTAGGTCTACTACGTCGGCGCAGTATTTT
D: .; size: few; J: TRBJ1-5; V: TRBV4-1; CDR3: CASSPRARQSSNQPQHF; DNA: TGCGCCAGCAGCCCTCGGGCAAGGCAATCTAGCAATCAGCCCCAGCATTTT
D: .; size: .; J: TRBJ2-5; V: TRBV5-1; CDR3: CASSLVRRETQYF; DNA: TGCGCCAGCAGCTTGGTCCGGCGGGAGACCCAGTACTTC
D: .; size: many; J: TRBJ1-5; V: TRBV7-9; CDR3: CASSPGNQPQHF; DNA: TGTGCCAGCAGTCCAGGGAATCAGCCCCAGCATTTT
D: .; size: few; J: TRBJ2-7; V: TRBV20-1; CDR3: CSARDGRDYEQYF; DNA: TGCAGTGCTAGAGATGGCAGAGATTACGAGCAGTACTTC
D: TRBD2; size: few; J: TRBJ2-3; V: TRBV5-1; CDR3: CASSLVASGGATADTQYF; DNA: TGCGCCAGCAGCTTGGTGGCTAGCGGGGGGGCAACCGCAGATACGCAGTATTTT
D: .; size: few; J: TRBJ2-7; V: TRBV5-4; CDR3: CASSFGGVNEQYF; DNA: TGTGCCAGCAGCTTTGGGGGCGTCAACGAGCAGTACTTC
D: .; size: few; J: TRBJ2-1; V: TRBV5-1; CDR3: CASSPGTTNYNEQFF; DNA: TGCGCCAGCAGCCCCGGGACAACGAATTACAATGAGCAGTTCTTC
D: .; size: few; J: TRBJ2-3; V: TRBV12-3/TRBV12-4; CDR3: CASRPVGAGENTQYF; DNA: TGTGCCAGCAGACCTGTGGGGGCCGGGGAAAATACGCAGTATTTT
D: .; size: few; J: TRBJ1-1; V: TRBV9; CDR3: CASSAMPNTEAFF; DNA: TGTGCCAGCAGCGCAATGCCGAACACTGAAGCTTTCTTT
D: .; size: .; J: TRBJ2-7; V: TRBV29-1; CDR3: CSVAQGNPYEQYF; DNA: TGCAGCGTTGCTCAGGGGAACCCCTACGAGCAGTACTTC
D: TRBD1; size: .; J: TRBJ2-2; V: TRBV7-9; CDR3: CASSFPSGGSNTGELFF; DNA: TGTGCCAGCAGCTTCCCGTCAGGGGGATCAAACACCGGGGAGCTGTTTTTT
D: .; size: few; J: TRBJ2-3; V: TRBV7-6; CDR3: CASSAQVADTQYF; DNA: TGTGCCAGCAGCGCCCAGGTGGCAGATACGCAGTATTTT
D: .; size: many; J: TRBJ2-3; V: TRBV12-3/TRBV12-4; CDR3: CASSLMGRTLGPDTQYF; DNA: TGTGCCAGCAGTTTAATGGGTAGGACCCTGGGTCCAGATACGCAGTATTTT
D: .; size: .; J: TRBJ1-4; V: TRBV5-1; CDR3: CASRPNNEKLFF; DNA: TGCGCCAGCCGGCCAAATAATGAAAAACTGTTTTTT
D: TRBD1; size: many; J: TRBJ2-2; V: TRBV7-3; CDR3: CASSRSGGRPGELFF; DNA: TGTGCCAGCAGCCGATCAGGGGGCAGGCCCGGGGAGCTGTTTTTT
D: .; size: many; J: TRBJ1-1; V: TRBV11-2; CDR3: CASGGLRGKAEAFF; DNA: TGTGCCAGCGGAGGGCTTCGGGGAAAAGCTGAAGCTTTCTTT
D: .; size: .; J: TRBJ1-1; V: TRBV7-9; CDR3: CASTNRWGNTEAFF; DNA: TGTGCCAGCACCAATAGGTGGGGAAACACTGAAGCTTTCTTT
D: .; size: .; J: TRBJ1-6; V: TRBV11-2; CDR3: CASSGRGSPLHF; DNA: TGTGCCAGCAGTGGCAGGGGCTCACCCCTCCACTTT
D: TRBD1; size: many; J: TRBJ1-1; V: TRBV12-3/TRBV12-4; CDR3: CASSSRDRGTEAFF; DNA: TGTGCCAGCAGTTCGCGGGACAGGGGCACTGAAGCTTTCTTT
D: TRBD1; size: .; J: TRBJ1-6; V: TRBV3-1; CDR3: CASSQTGVNSPLHF; DNA: TGTGCCAGCAGCCAGACAGGGGTTAATTCACCCCTCCACTTT
D: .; size: .; J: TRBJ1-4; V: TRBV20-1; CDR3: CAAWTGENEKLFF; DNA: TGCGCCGCCTGGACTGGGGAAAACGAAAAACTGTTTTTT
D: TRBD1; size: .; J: TRBJ2-1; V: TRBV6-2/TRBV6-3; CDR3: CASSRRGISYNEQFF; DNA: TGTGCCAGCAGTCGCAGGGGGATCTCCTACAATGAGCAGTTCTTC
D: .; size: .; J: TRBJ1-5; V: TRBV28; CDR3: CASSLPGQQHQHF; DNA: TGTGCCAGCAGTTTACCGGGTCAGCAGCACCAGCATTTT
D: .; size: .; J: TRBJ1-5; V: TRBV28; CDR3: CASRTPGGNQPQHF; DNA: TGTGCCAGCAGAACCCCAGGGGGCAATCAGCCCCAGCATTTT
D: TRBD2; size: .; J: TRBJ2-4; V: TRBV6-6; CDR3: CASSYGDSGGAAKNIQYF; DNA: TGTGCCAGCAGTTATGGGGATAGCGGGGGGGCAGCCAAAAACATTCAGTACTTC
D: .; size: few; J: TRBJ2-2; V: TRBV12-3/TRBV12-4; CDR3: CASSFGGSQTGELFF; DNA: TGTGCCAGCAGTTTCGGCGGAAGTCAAACCGGGGAGCTGTTTTTT
D: TRBD1; size: many; J: TRBJ2-5; V: TRBV7-9; CDR3: CASSLQGVQETQYF; DNA: TGTGCCAGCAGCTTACAGGGGGTTCAAGAGACCCAGTACTTC
D: .; size: few; J: TRBJ2-1; V: TRBV7-3; CDR3: CASSSQSGRSSYNEQFF; DNA: TGTGCCAGCAGCTCGCAATCAGGACGGAGCTCCTACAATGAGCAGTTCTTC
D: .; size: few; J: TRBJ2-2; V: TRBV18; CDR3: CASSPPMQTRVELFF; DNA: TGTGCCAGCTCACCACCCATGCAAACTCGAGTGGAGCTGTTTTTT
D: TRBD2; size: .; J: TRBJ2-2; V: TRBV5-1; CDR3: CASRAGGQNTGELFF; DNA: TGCGCCAGCAGAGCGGGGGGACAGAACACCGGGGAGCTGTTTTTT
D: .; size: .; J: TRBJ2-3; V: TRBV20-1; CDR3: CSARDPAPDTQYF; DNA: TGCAGTGCTAGAGATCCGGCCCCAGATACGCAGTATTTT
D: .; size: few; J: TRBJ1-2; V: TRBV6-2/TRBV6-3; CDR3: CASSYPELRGYTF; DNA: TGTGCCAGCAGTTACCCGGAGTTGAGAGGCTACACCTTC
D: TRBD2; size: .; J: TRBJ2-3; V: TRBV7-9; CDR3: CASSFRLAGPTDTQYF; DNA: TGTGCCAGCAGCTTCCGACTAGCGGGACCCACAGATACGCAGTATTTT
D: TRBD2; size: many; J: TRBJ2-5; V: TRBV5-1; CDR3: CASNLLAGQETQYF; DNA: TGCGCCAGCAACCTACTAGCGGGGCAAGAGACCCAGTACTTC
D: .; size: few; J: TRBJ1-4; V: TRBV12-3/TRBV12-4; CDR3: CASRRREVEEKLFF; DNA: TGTGCCAGCAGGCGGAGGGAGGTGGAGGAAAAACTGTTTTTT
D: .; size: .; J: TRBJ1-2; V: TRBV6-5; CDR3: CASSYEGRNYGYTF; DNA: TGTGCCAGCAGTTACGAGGGCAGAAACTATGGCTACACCTTC
D: .; size: .; J: TRBJ2-7; V: TRBV10-3; CDR3: CAIASWENNLSEQYF; DNA: TGTGCCATCGCGTCTTGGGAGAACAATCTCTCCGAGCAGTACTTC
D: .; size: few; J: TRBJ2-5; V: TRBV24-1; CDR3: CATSHLETQYF; DNA: TGTGCCACCAGCCACCTGGAGACCCAGTACTTC
D: .; size: few; J: TRBJ1-2; V: TRBV10-3; CDR3: CAISDRDGGGYTF; DNA: TGTGCCATCAGTGATCGGGACGGGGGAGGCTACACCTTC
D: TRBD1; size: .; J: TRBJ1-2; V: TRBV2; CDR3: CASSRQGEGYTF; DNA: TGTGCCAGCAGTAGACAGGGGGAAGGCTACACCTTC
D: TRBD1; size: many; J: TRBJ2-3; V: TRBV4-3; CDR3: CASSQSGTGGTQYF; DNA: TGCGCCAGCAGCCAATCCGGGACAGGGGGTACGCAGTATTTT
D: .; size: .; J: TRBJ1-5; V: TRBV12-5; CDR3: CASGLVVTGTNQPQHF; DNA: TGTGCTAGTGGTTTGGTAGTGACAGGTACAAATCAGCCCCAGCATTTT
D: .; size: .; J: TRBJ2-4; V: TRBV3-1; CDR3: CASSQDLAGPIAKNIQYF; DNA: TGTGCCAGCAGCCAAGATCTTGCAGGGCCTATAGCCAAAAACATTCAGTACTTC